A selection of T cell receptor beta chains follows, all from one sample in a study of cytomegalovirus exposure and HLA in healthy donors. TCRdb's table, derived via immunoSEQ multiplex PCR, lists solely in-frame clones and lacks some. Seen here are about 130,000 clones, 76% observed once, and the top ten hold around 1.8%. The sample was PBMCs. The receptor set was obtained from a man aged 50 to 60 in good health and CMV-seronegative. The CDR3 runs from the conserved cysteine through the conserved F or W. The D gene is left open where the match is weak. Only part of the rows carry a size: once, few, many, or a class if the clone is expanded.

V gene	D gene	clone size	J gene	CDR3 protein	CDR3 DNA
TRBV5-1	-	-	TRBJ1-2	CASSRGDREPYGGYTF	TGCGCCAGCAGCCGGGGGGACCGTGAACCCTATGGTGGCTACACCTTC
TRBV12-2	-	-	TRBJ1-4	CASQIPKPGKLFF	TGTGCAAGTCAAATCCCAAAACCGGGGAAACTGTTTTTT
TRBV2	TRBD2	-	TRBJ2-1	CASSELAGGDEQFF	TGTGCCAGCAGTGAACTAGCGGGGGGGGATGAGCAGTTCTTC
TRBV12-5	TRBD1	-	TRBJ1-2	CASGLGDRVGYTF	TGTGCTAGTGGTTTGGGCGACAGGGTCGGCTACACCTTC
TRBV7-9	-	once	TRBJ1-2	CASSPGGGEDGYTF	TGTGCCAGCAGCCCCGGTGGTGGGGAGGATGGCTACACCTTC
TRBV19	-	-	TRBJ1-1	CASSEQGEGTEAFF	TGTGCCAGTAGTGAACAGGGCGAAGGAACTGAAGCTTTCTTT
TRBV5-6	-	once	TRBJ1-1	CASSPGFKANTEAFF	TGTGCCAGCAGCCCGGGATTCAAAGCGAACACTGAAGCTTTCTTT
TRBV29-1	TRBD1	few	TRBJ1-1	CSVETGTGTNTEAFF	TGCAGCGTTGAGACTGGGACAGGAACGAACACTGAAGCTTTCTTT
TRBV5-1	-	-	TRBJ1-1	CASSPLPGSNTEAFF	TGCGCCAGCAGCCCCCTTCCAGGTTCGAACACTGAAGCTTTCTTT
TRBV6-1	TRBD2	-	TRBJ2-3	CASSGVGAGGRVDTQYF	TGTGCCAGCAGTGGGGTGGGAGCGGGGGGCCGTGTAGATACGCAGTATTTT
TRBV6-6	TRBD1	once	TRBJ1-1	CASIRTGDLTEAFF	TGTGCCAGCATCAGGACAGGGGACCTCACTGAAGCTTTCTTT
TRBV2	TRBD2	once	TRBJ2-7	CASSQRRGYEQYF	TGTGCCAGCAGTCAAAGGCGGGGGTACGAGCAGTACTTC
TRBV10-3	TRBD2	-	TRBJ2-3	CAIRGLGATDTQYF	TGTGCCATCAGGGGACTAGGAGCAACAGATACGCAGTATTTT
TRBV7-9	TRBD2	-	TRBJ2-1	CASSKWTSGGVDSYNEQFF	TGTGCCAGCAGCAAGTGGACTAGCGGGGGGGTCGACTCCTACAATGAGCAGTTCTTC
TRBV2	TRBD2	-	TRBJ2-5	CASSAGGQETQYF	TGTGCCAGCAGTGCGGGGGGCCAAGAGACCCAGTACTTC
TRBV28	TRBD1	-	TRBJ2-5	CASSLWQGALETQYF	TGTGCCAGCAGTTTGTGGCAGGGGGCCTTAGAGACCCAGTACTTC
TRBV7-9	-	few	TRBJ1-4	CASSLGQIHEKLFF	TGTGCCAGCAGCCTCGGACAGATTCATGAAAAACTGTTTTTT
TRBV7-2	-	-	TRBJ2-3	CASSLWRGHKNTDTQYF	TGTGCCAGCAGCTTATGGAGGGGGCACAAAAACACAGATACGCAGTATTTT
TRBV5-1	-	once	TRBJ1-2	CASTPAGGNNYGYTF	TGCGCCAGCACTCCCGCAGGAGGTAATAACTATGGCTACACCTTC
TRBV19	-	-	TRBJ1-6	CASSIRRDSRYYNSPLHF	TGTGCCAGTAGTATAAGGAGGGACTCCCGATACTATAATTCACCCCTCCACTTT
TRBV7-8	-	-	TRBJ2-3	CASSLVGGGGTDTQYF	TGTGCCAGCAGCTTAGTGGGGGGGGGCGGCACAGATACGCAGTATTTT
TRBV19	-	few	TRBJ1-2	CAVDRGANYGYTF	TGTGCAGTAGATCGGGGGGCAAACTATGGCTACACCTTC
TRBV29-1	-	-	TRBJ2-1	CSVLGYNEQFF	TGCAGCGTCCTCGGGTACAATGAGCAGTTCTTC
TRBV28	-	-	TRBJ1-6	CASSLTGNDSPLHF	TGTGCCAGCAGTTTAACAGGGAATGATTCACCCCTCCACTTT
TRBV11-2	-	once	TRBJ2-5	CASSPGQQETQYF	TGTGCCAGCAGTCCCGGACAGCAAGAGACCCAGTACTTC
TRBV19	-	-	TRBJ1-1	CASSGVGLMNTEAFF	TGTGCCAGTAGCGGTGTAGGACTGATGAACACTGAAGCTTTCTTT
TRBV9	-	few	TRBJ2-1	CASSPGGEPASYNEQFF	TGTGCCAGCAGCCCCGGTGGGGAGCCCGCCTCCTACAATGAGCAGTTCTTC
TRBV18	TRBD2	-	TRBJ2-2	CASSPQRGANTGELFF	TGTGCCAGCTCACCACAGCGGGGCGCGAACACCGGGGAGCTGTTTTTT
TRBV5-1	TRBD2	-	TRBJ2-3	CASSPGRGGEDTQYF	TGCGCCAGCAGCCCGGGACGGGGGGGGGAAGATACGCAGTATTTT
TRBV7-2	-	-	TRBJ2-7	CASSPSSYEQYF	TGTGCCAGCAGCCCCAGCTCCTACGAGCAGTACTTC
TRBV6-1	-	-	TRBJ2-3	CATEFLYTQYF	TGTGCCACCGAGTTCCTCTATACGCAGTATTTT
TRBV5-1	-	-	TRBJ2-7	CASSSEGGSYEQYF	TGCGCCAGCAGCTCGGAAGGGGGAAGCTACGAGCAGTACTTC
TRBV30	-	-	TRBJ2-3	CAWSVRGSTDTQYF	TGTGCCTGGAGTGTACGGGGTAGCACAGATACGCAGTATTTT
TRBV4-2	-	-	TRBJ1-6	CASSKGGDGSPLHF	TGTGCCAGCAGCAAAGGGGGGGACGGATCACCCCTCCACTTT
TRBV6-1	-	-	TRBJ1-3	CASSEAHSPSGNTIYF	TGTGCCAGCAGTGAAGCGCACAGCCCCTCTGGAAACACCATATATTTT
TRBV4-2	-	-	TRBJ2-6	CASSTQGFGANVLTF	TGTGCCAGCAGCACTCAGGGATTTGGGGCCAACGTCCTGACTTTC
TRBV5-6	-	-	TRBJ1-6	CASSFGGGPQRSPLHF	TGTGCCAGCAGCTTTGGGGGGGGGCCCCAGCGGTCACCCCTCCACTTT